Listed here are 20 T cell receptor beta chains from one sample, sequenced in a study of T-cell memory formation after mild COVID-19. TCRdb reanalysed the 5' RACE reads using MiXCR and keeps one entry per CDR3 protein. The sample shows roughly 110,000 distinct CDR3 sequences, roughly 12% of them seen only once. The specimen sequenced was PBMCs or a T cell subset sorted from them (not recorded which). These receptors all come from an adult woman who had mild COVID-19 (a few samples of this study predate the infection). Cell type and time point are not known.

This clonotype occurred a few times. The rearrangement links TRBV2 to TRBJ1-2, with D unresolved. This CDR3 contains 12 residues. Germline CDR1 and CDR2: SNHLY and FYNNEI. The CDR3, as DNA: TGTGCTCTAATGGGGTCCCCTTTTCGCTACACCTTC. This encodes CALMGSPFRYTF.

The rearrangement joins TRBV7-3 to TRBJ2-2, with TRBD2 identical over 7 bases. The germline V gene encodes CDR1 SGHTA and CDR2 FQGTGA. The CDR3 length is 17 residues. V gave up 0 bases and J gave up 8 bases; unmatched junction bases: 12. The CDR3 sequence is CASSLTNPGLVAGELFF. DNA of the CDR3: TGTGCCAGCAGCTTAACTAATCCAGGACTAGTAGCTGGGGAGCTGTTTTTT.

This clonotype showed up many times. V gene TRBV7-6 combines with J gene TRBJ2-5; possibly TRBD2 for D (6 bases). This CDR3 spans 16 amino acids. Germline CDR1 SGHVS, CDR2 FNYEAQ. V was clipped by 1 base and J by 4 bases, with 16 bases between them. CDR3 DNA sequence: TGTGCCAGCAGCTTAGACCCCGGGAGTCAGCTAGAGACCCAGTACTTC. The encoded protein is CASSLDPGSQLETQYF.

This clonotype was counted between two and nine times. The V gene is TRBV5-1, the J gene TRBJ1-1, with 8 bases that match TRBD1. Germline V lookup: CDR1 SGHRS, CDR2 YFSETQ. This CDR3 has 16 residues. V dropped 1 base and J dropped 0; count of bases not matched to a gene: 5. The CDR3 loop is CASSLIGQGMNTEAFF. As DNA, the CDR3 is TGCGCCAGCAGCTTGATCGGACAGGGAATGAACACTGAAGCTTTCTTT.

This clonotype was counted at least ten times. The V call is TRBV29-1, the J call TRBJ2-1; perhaps TRBD2 as D (5 bases). Trimming took 3 bases from V and 10 from J, leaving 10 bases between them. The germline V gene has CDR1 SQVTM and CDR2 ANQGSEA. There are 11 residues in the CDR3. Here the CDR3 reads CSVESGIEQFF. The CDR3 nucleotides read TGCAGCGTTGAGTCGGGGATCGAGCAGTTCTTC.

Ten or more counts support this clonotype. The rearrangement links TRBV20-1 to TRBJ2-7; the match to TRBD2 covers 12 bases. V lost 0 bases and J lost 4; bases outside the gene matches: 19. Germline assignment: CDR1 DFQATT and CDR2 SNEGSKA (reference sequence). The CDR3 is made up of 20 amino acids. This CDR3 reads CSARDQVLAGGPSEVYEQYF. CDR3 sequence (DNA): TGCAGTGCTAGAGATCAGGTGCTAGCGGGAGGGCCTTCAGAGGTATACGAGCAGTACTTC.

This clonotype was seen more than once but under ten times. V gene TRBV7-2 combines with J gene TRBJ2-3; 7 nucleotides line up with TRBD2. In germline, CDR1 is SGHTA, CDR2 FQGNSA. The CDR3 extends over 16 amino acids. V was pared by 7 bases and J by 5 bases, with 15 bases of the junction left unmatched. CDR3 bases: TGTGCCAGCACCCTGCACACGGGACTATATGGAGATACGCAGTATTTT. This encodes CASTLHTGLYGDTQYF. Full variable domain (outside the CDR3, taken from reference TRBV7-2 and TRBJ2-3): GAGVSQSPSNKVTEKGKDVELRCDPISGHTALYWYRQSLGQGLEFLIYFQGNSAPDKSGLPSDRFSAERTGGSVSTLTIQRTQQEDSAVYLCASTLHTGLYGDTQYFGPGTRLTVL.

The chain couples TRBV5-1 to TRBJ2-7, with a weak D call TRBD2 (5 bases). There are 17 residues in the CDR3. V lost 3 bases to trimming and J lost 1 base, with 20 bases between them. CDR1 and CDR2 (germline): SGHRS, YFSETQ. As DNA, the CDR3 is TGCGCCAGCAGCTCCCCCACAAGCGGAGACTGGTCCTACGAGCAGTACTTC. Protein product: CASSSPTSGDWSYEQYF.

The rearrangement joins TRBV6-4 to TRBJ1-2; TRBD1 matches at 10 bases. This CDR3 has 16 amino acids. J lost 8 bases, V lost 4 bases, and 13 bases had no gene match. Germline CDR1 reads MRHNA; CDR2 reads SNTAGT. CDR3 sequence reads: CASSARSGTGASGYTF. CDR3 DNA sequence: TGTGCCAGCAGTGCACGATCCGGGACAGGGGCTTCCGGCTACACCTTC.

This clonotype was counted ten times or more. V and J are TRBV7-8 and TRBJ2-1; 8 nucleotides align to TRBD1. The CDR3 contains 16 residues. After removal of 4 bases from V and 4 bases from J, the junction contained 9 bases not matched to a gene. Looked up from germline, CDR1 is SGHVS and CDR2 is FQNEAQ. CDR3 loop: CASSSLTGGGYNEQFF. The CDR3 DNA reads TGTGCCAGCAGCTCCCTCACAGGGGGTGGGTACAATGAGCAGTTCTTC.

This clonotype was detected only a few times. The rearrangement joins TRBV4-3 to TRBJ1-2; D ambiguous. There are 15 residues in the CDR3. Looked up from germline, CDR1 is LGHNA and CDR2 is YSLEER. V dropped 0 bases and J dropped 5 bases, with 13 bases sitting between them. The CDR3 is CASSQDHNPGYGYTF. CDR3 nucleotides: TGCGCCAGCAGCCAAGATCACAATCCCGGGTATGGCTACACCTTC.

This chain joins TRBV11-2 and TRBJ2-3; 11 bases agree with TRBD2. Per the germline V gene, CDR1 is SGHAT and CDR2 is FQNNGV. The V gene end was trimmed by 4 bases and the J gene end by 6 bases; junction bases not matched to a gene: 6. CDR3 length: 15 residues. Written as DNA, the CDR3 is TGTGCCAGCAGCTGGACTAGCGGGCCGACGGATACGCAGTATTTT. The encoded protein is CASSWTSGPTDTQYF.

This clonotype was counted ten times or more. V and J are TRBV7-8 and TRBJ2-3, with unresolved D. The CDR3 spans 11 residues. Between the trimmed V and J ends, which lost 5 bases and 2 bases, there was a span of 2 bases. The germline V gene has CDR1 SGHVS and CDR2 FQNEAQ. Here the CDR3 DNA reads TGTGCCAGCAGCCTCACAGATACGCAGTATTTT. Protein product: CASSLTDTQYF.

V usage is TRBV6-5 and J usage is TRBJ1-5; D might be TRBD1 (6 bases). The CDR3 has 14 amino acids. Germline V CDR1 and CDR2: MNHEY, SVGAGI. V was cut by 6 bases and J by 1 base, with 10 bases left in between. The CDR3 DNA reads as TGTGCCAGCAGCCGGGACACGAGCAATCAGCCCCAGCATTTT. It translates to CASSRDTSNQPQHF.

The V gene is TRBV5-1, the J gene TRBJ2-1, with D maybe TRBD2 (5 bases). The CDR3 totals 14 residues. CDR1 and CDR2 from the germline V gene are SGHRS and YFSETQ. V dropped 7 bases and J dropped 2 bases, with 13 bases sitting between them. Here the CDR3 DNA reads TGCGCCAGCGGACTGACACGGACCTACAATGAGCAGTTCTTC. Amino acid sequence: CASGLTRTYNEQFF. The full variable domain, in which reference TRBV5-1 and TRBJ2-1 provide the parts outside the CDR3, is KAGVTQTPRYLIKTRGQQVTLSCSPISGHRSVSWYQQTPGQGLQFLFEYFSETQRNKGNFPGRFSGRQFSNSRSEMNVSTLELGDSALYLCASGLTRTYNEQFFGPGTRLTVL.

The V and J genes are TRBV7-3 and TRBJ2-4; either TRBD1 or TRBD2 may fit D (6 bases each). Trimming took off 5 bases at V and 8 bases at J, with 19 bases between the two ends. Germline-derived CDR1 and CDR2 are SGHTA and FQGTGA. The CDR3 length is 15 residues. CDR3 DNA: TGTGCCAGCAGCCCCCTAGGGGGGCCTGGGGACATTCAGTACTTC. This sequence encodes CASSPLGGPGDIQYF. Drawing the rest from reference TRBV7-3 and TRBJ2-4, the complete variable domain is GAGVSQTPSNKVTEKGKYVELRCDPISGHTALYWYRQSLGQGPEFLIYFQGTGAADDSGLPNDRFFAVRPEGSVSTLKIQRTERGDSAVYLCASSPLGGPGDIQYFGAGTRLSVL.

The rearrangement joins TRBV7-3 to TRBJ1-2; D is possibly TRBD1 (6 bases). Trimming removed 2 bases at V and 2 bases at J, with 9 bases between. This CDR3 has 14 amino acids. Per germline, CDR1 SGHTA and CDR2 FQGTGA. As DNA, the CDR3 is TGTGCCAGCAGCTTAGACGGGGGCAACTATGGCTACACCTTC. The encoded protein is CASSLDGGNYGYTF.

This clonotype was detected only a few times. The V gene is TRBV7-9, the J gene TRBJ1-5, with D maybe TRBD1 (6 bases). CDR3 length: 15 amino acids. Germline CDR1 is SEHNR and CDR2 is FQNEAQ (reference sequence). V was shortened by 5 bases and J by 4 bases, with 15 bases between the two germline ends. The CDR3 region is CASSRPGQRNQPQHF. In DNA, the CDR3 is TGTGCCAGCAGCCGCCCCGGACAGAGGAATCAGCCCCAGCATTTT.

This clonotype appeared a single time. The V call is TRBV19, the J call TRBJ1-5; D may be TRBD1 (5 bases). V was cut by 2 bases and J by 6 bases, with 17 bases left in between. The CDR3 extends over 16 amino acids. Germline V gene lookup returns CDR1 LNHDA and CDR2 SQIVND (reference sequence). The CDR3 nucleotides are TGTGCCAGTAGTATAAATGGCAGGGCGTATGGTCAGCCCCAGCATTTT. It is translated as CASSINGRAYGQPQHF.

This clonotype was seen a few times. The rearrangement uses TRBV5-1 and TRBJ1-2; 8 bases agree with TRBD1. J was trimmed by 5 bases and V by 3 bases; bases with no gene match: 15. This CDR3 has 17 residues. From germline, CDR1 is SGHRS and CDR2 YFSETQ. CDR3: CASSSSPGQEIWYGYTF. DNA for the CDR3: TGCGCCAGCAGCTCTTCCCCGGGACAGGAGATATGGTATGGCTACACCTTC.